The clone carrying this TCR beta chain was seen more than once but under ten times. Its antigen is not identified. Each CDR3 protein gets one entry after TCRdb re-called the 5' RACE reads with MiXCR. The data contain about 58,000 distinct CDR3 sequences, approximately 3.6% of them singletons. The data stem from a study of neurological immune-mediated disorders. The study's findings and limits: HTLV-1-associated myelopathy had the most TCR clonal expansion, and multiple sclerosis had the least, less than healthy controls. Private repertoires in all groups were suggested by the finding that expanded clones across subjects shared no CDR3 amino acid sequences.

Trimming pared 4 bases from V and 8 bases from J, leaving 23 bases between. In germline, CDR1 is LNHNV, CDR2 YYDKDF (reference sequence). The CDR3 has 16 amino acids. The clonotype originates from an older woman with multiple sclerosis. The chain has TRBV15 and TRBJ1-1; no clear D gene. Specimen: PBMCs. CDR3 in amino acids: CATSTHPGKGKREAFF. CDR3 DNA: TGTGCCACCAGCACCCACCCCGGAAAGGGAAAAAGGGAAGCTTTCTTT.